The entry below gives a single TCR beta chain sequence along with its context. Its antigen specificity is not known. At one of its ends the junction is not consistent with the germline gene, which may arise from a read error. This record comes from a study of blood T cell repertoires in COVID-19 (dated by TCRdb to between 2020 and 2021). About the full investigation: Collaborator samples came from the United States, Italy and Spain and covered acute and convalescent phases of COVID-19. Sample metadata almost always included a de-identified subject ID, COVID-19 status, age in years and sex. The repertoires were made available in a free public database intended to serve as a resource for research on the immune response to SARS-CoV-2. The prospective study material was composed of cDNA or gDNA derived from T cells, B-cell-depleted T cells, or PBMCs. Deeply sampled blood TCRbeta repertoires from subjects exposed to, actively infected with, or recovered from COVID-19 were included in the dataset. Samples were obtained from the ongoing ImmuneRACE study (first 160 participants) and from over a thousand subjects provided by 6 global collaborators. Where available, HLA class I and class II types were obtained from metadata supplied by the sample provider rather than from assay-based typing. The study at large found these results: How much clinical and demographic metadata was included differed by source and by participant, and the metadata was provided uncurated.

TCRbeta CDR3 regions were amplified from genomic DNA by means of the immunoSEQ Assay, a bias-controlled multiplex PCR. The authors' pipeline ran thus. Nucleated cell counts per sample were estimated from amplification of reference gene primers within the assay. To quantify the absolute abundance of each unique TCRbeta CDR3 rearrangement, sequence reads were collapsed and filtered. For each sample, productive Simpson clonality was calculated as the square root of Simpson's diversity index across productive rearrangements. TCRdb retrieved this table from immuneACCESS and kept in-frame rearrangements only. Not all clones are present; in checked studies, unresolved V genes account for under half, and no reason is known for the remainder. V and J calls and clone size are given by that table; D and trimming were obtained from the DNA. The sample table shows some 110,000 clones, and approximately 88% are seen once. Around 0.77% of the sample rests with the top ten.

The CDR1 and CDR2 encoded by the germline V gene are SGHRS and YFSETQ. From the cysteine through the phenylalanine, the CDR3 covers 13 amino acids. Only the CDR3 DNA is retained, 39 bases long and in frame from the first base. Collaborating institutions collected whole blood in K2EDTA tubes following their own protocols. For TCRbeta analysis, collaborator samples were shipped as frozen whole blood, as isolated PBMCs, or as DNA extracted from either sample type. The rearranged segments are TRBV5-1 and TRBJ1-1; there is no confident call for the D gene. Sequenced input: peripheral blood. The TCR was taken from a woman in her 70s with acute or convalescent COVID-19. The CDR3 region: CASSLGENAEAFF. The DNA sequence follows: TGCGCCAGCAGCTTAGGAGAGAACGCTGAAGCTTTCTTT.